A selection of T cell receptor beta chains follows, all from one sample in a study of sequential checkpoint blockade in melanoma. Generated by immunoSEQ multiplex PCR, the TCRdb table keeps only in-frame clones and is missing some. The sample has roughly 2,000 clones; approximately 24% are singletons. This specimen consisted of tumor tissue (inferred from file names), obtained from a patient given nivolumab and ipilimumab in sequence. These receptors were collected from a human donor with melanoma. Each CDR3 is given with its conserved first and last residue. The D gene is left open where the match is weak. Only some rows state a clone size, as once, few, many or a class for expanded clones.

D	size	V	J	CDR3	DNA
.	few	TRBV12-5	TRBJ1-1	CASGLVRQVNTEAFF	TGTGCTAGTGGTTTGGTACGCCAGGTTAACACTGAAGCTTTCTTT
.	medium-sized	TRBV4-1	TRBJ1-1	CASSQGPIGNTEAFF	TGCGCCAGCAGCCAAGGCCCCATCGGGAACACTGAAGCTTTCTTT
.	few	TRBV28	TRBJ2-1	CASSLSLNEQFF	TGTGCCAGCAGTTTAAGCCTCAATGAGCAGTTCTTC
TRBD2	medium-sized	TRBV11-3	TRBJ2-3	CASRLAGVGITDTQYF	TGTGCCAGCAGGCTAGCGGGGGTAGGAATCACAGATACGCAGTATTTT
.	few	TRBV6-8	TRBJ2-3	CASSLGTGVIDTQYF	TGTGCCAGCAGTTTAGGGACCGGGGTAATAGATACGCAGTATTTT
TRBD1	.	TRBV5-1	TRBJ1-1	CASSLDGTANTEAFF	TGCGCCAGCAGCTTGGACGGGACAGCTAACACTGAAGCTTTCTTT
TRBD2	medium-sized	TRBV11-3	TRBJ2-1	CASSGGVAGSSYNEQFF	TGTGCCAGCAGCGGGGGTGTAGCGGGGAGCTCCTACAATGAGCAGTTCTTC
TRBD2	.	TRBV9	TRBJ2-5	CASSSTPGLAGRYQETQYF	TGTGCCAGCAGTTCTACTCCGGGACTAGCGGGGAGGTACCAAGAGACCCAGTACTTC
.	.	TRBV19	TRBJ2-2	CASSPSSAGELFF	TGTGCCAGTAGTCCCTCAAGTGCCGGGGAGCTGTTTTTT
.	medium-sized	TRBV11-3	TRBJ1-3	CASSLAGTGNTIYF	TGTGCCAGCAGCTTGGCAGGGACTGGAAACACCATATATTTT
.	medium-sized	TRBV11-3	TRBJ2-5	CASSTGQAWETQYF	TGTGCCAGCAGCACCGGACAAGCCTGGGAGACCCAGTACTTC
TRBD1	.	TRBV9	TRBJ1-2	CASSVSDRGTYTF	TGTGCCAGCAGTGTCTCGGACAGGGGTACCTACACCTTC
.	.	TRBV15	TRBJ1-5	CATSREGGVQPQHF	TGTGCCACCAGCAGAGAAGGGGGGGTACAGCCCCAGCATTTT
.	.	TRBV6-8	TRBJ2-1	CASKGGSYNEQFF	TGTGCCAGCAAAGGCGGATCGTACAATGAGCAGTTCTTC
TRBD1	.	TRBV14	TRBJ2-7	CASSQDRTGASSYEQYF	TGTGCCAGCAGCCAAGATCGGACAGGGGCGAGCTCCTACGAGCAGTACTTC
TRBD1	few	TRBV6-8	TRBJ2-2	CASSETGETGELFF	TGTGCCAGCAGTGAGACAGGGGAGACCGGGGAGCTGTTTTTT
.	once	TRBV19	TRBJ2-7	CASSYRENSYEQYF	TGTGCCAGTAGTTACAGGGAGAACTCCTACGAGCAGTACTTC
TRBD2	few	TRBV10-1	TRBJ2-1	CASSESALAGGPNEQFF	TGCGCCAGCAGTGAGTCGGCGTTAGCGGGGGGGCCTAATGAGCAGTTCTTC